The 20 T cell receptor beta chains below were found in one sample sequenced in a study of T cell repertoires in cytomegalovirus infection. Antigens of these TCRs are unknown. TCRdb re-derived calls from the reads in MiXCR, one entry per CDR3 protein. The sample carries around 770,000 distinct CDR3 sequences, approximately 32% recorded once. The specimen comprised cultured CD8+ T cells from PBMCs, sampled from culture after CMV antigen stimulation. The origin of the receptors is a human donor in good health (CMV status not recorded). Some clones in this sample may be carry-over from other donors' samples.

The chain links TRBV4-3 to TRBJ2-5; a weak D match, TRBD1 (6 bases). The CDR3 contains 13 residues. Between the trimmed V and J ends, which lost 5 bases and 2 bases, there was a span of 9 bases. Germline CDR1 LGHNA, CDR2 YSLEER. The CDR3 spells CASSMDSQETQYF. CDR3 DNA sequence: TGCGCCAGCAGCATGGACAGTCAAGAGACCCAGTACTTC.

This clonotype was found a few times. The genes are TRBV7-9 and TRBJ2-1, with D perhaps matching TRBD2 (5 bases). The CDR3 loop spans 16 amino acids. CDR1 and CDR2 (germline): SEHNR, FQNEAQ (reference sequence). The ends were cut back, 4 bases at V and 0 bases at J, with 13 bases in the middle. For the CDR3, the DNA is TGTGCCAGCAGCTCCAATAGCGTTAGCTCCTACAATGAGCAGTTCTTC. It yields the protein CASSSNSVSSYNEQFF.

Only a few counts were recorded for this clonotype. The rearrangement joins TRBV28 to TRBJ2-2; 8 nucleotides match TRBD1. This CDR3 is 15 amino acids long. Looked up from germline, CDR1 is MDHEN and CDR2 is SYDVKM. V was clipped by 6 bases and J by 6 bases; unmatched bases: 9. CDR3: CASSQGTTGAGELFF. The DNA of the CDR3 is TGTGCCAGCAGCCAAGGCACGACAGGGGCCGGGGAGCTGTTTTTT. The full variable domain, its missing parts supplied by reference TRBV28 and TRBJ2-2, is DVKVTQSSRYLVKRTGEKVFLECVQDMDHENMFWYRQDPGLGLRLIYFSYDVKMKEKGDIPEGYSVSREKKERFSLILESASTNQTSMYLCASSQGTTGAGELFFGEGSRLTVL.

The table lists this clonotype with many counts. This sequence joins TRBV6-5 and TRBJ2-6; no reliable D call. This CDR3 region has 13 residues. CDR1 MNHEY and CDR2 SVGAGI come from the germline V gene. V lost 11 bases and J lost 1, with 9 bases in between. In DNA, the CDR3 is TGTGCCGCCGGAGTATCTGGGGCCAACGTCCTGACTTTC. Residues: CAAGVSGANVLTF.

The sample holds many counts of this clonotype. The chain couples TRBV7-6 to TRBJ2-1; D is unresolved. CDR1 SGHVS and CDR2 FNYEAQ come from the germline V gene. The CDR3 sequence is 16 residues long. V was clipped by 0 bases and J by 0 bases, with 9 bases between them. CDR3 DNA: TGTGCCAGCAGCTTAGCGGTGGGAAGCTCCTACAATGAGCAGTTCTTC. The encoded protein is CASSLAVGSSYNEQFF.

The chain has TRBV2 and TRBJ2-1; D possibly corresponds to TRBD2 (5 bases). Germline V gene sequence: CDR1 SNHLY, CDR2 FYNNEI. The length of the CDR3 is 14 residues. Deletions cut 1 base from V and 8 bases from J, with 12 bases between. DNA for the CDR3: TGTGCCAGCAGTGAAGTCGAGTCGGGGTATGAGCAGTTCTTC. Its translation: CASSEVESGYEQFF.

This clonotype was counted between two and nine times. The gene calls are TRBV12-3 or TRBV12-4 and TRBJ2-2; TRBD2 might be the D (6 bases). V shed 3 bases and J shed 7 bases, with 9 bases lying between them. The CDR3 loop spans 13 amino acids. CDR3 DNA sequence: TGTGCCAGCAGTTTCGGGGGAGGCGGGGAGCTGTTTTTT. The encoded protein is CASSFGGGGELFF.

This clonotype has ten or more counts. The chain has TRBV7-8 and TRBJ1-1; 11 bases agree with TRBD1. Unmatched junction bases numbered 9, after V lost 4 bases and J lost 11 bases. Germline lookup yields CDR1 SGHVS and CDR2 FQNEAQ. The CDR3 has 14 amino acids. The CDR3 DNA reads TGTGCCAGCAGCTCCCGGACAGGGGGCGAGGCGGCTTTCTTT. This encodes CASSSRTGGEAAFF. The entire variable domain, with the rest obtained from reference TRBV7-8 and TRBJ1-1, is as follows: GAGVSQSPRYKVAKRGQDVALRCDPISGHVSLFWYQQALGQGPEFLTYFQNEAQLDKSGLPSDRFFAERPEGSVSTLKIQRTQQEDSAVYLCASSSRTGGEAAFFGQGTRLTVV.

The chain is built from TRBV24-1 and TRBJ1-5; no firm D call. The CDR3 consists of 14 residues. V lost 8 bases to trimming and J lost 2 bases, with 12 bases between them. In germline, CDR1 is KGHDR, CDR2 SFDVKD. Here the CDR3 DNA reads TGTGCCACCAATGGGCCCCGCCGCAATCAGCCCCAGCATTTT. It is translated as CATNGPRRNQPQHF.

This clonotype has a single count. The CDR3 reads CASSQGPVRSTDTQYF. CDR3 nucleotide sequence: TGCGCCAGCAGCCAAGGGCCGGTTCGTAGCACAGATACGCAGTATTTT. This chain connects TRBV4-1 to TRBJ2-3; the D is unclear. The CDR3 contains 16 residues. From germline, CDR1 is MGHRA and CDR2 YSYEKL. V was pared by 1 base and J by 0 bases, with 11 bases between.

This chain joins TRBV28 and TRBJ2-3; 9 bases are shared with TRBD2. This CDR3 is 17 amino acids long. J lost 1 base, V lost 4 bases, and 9 bases had no gene match. From germline, CDR1 is MDHEN and CDR2 SYDVKM. This CDR3 reads CASSWTAGGRGTDTQYF. CDR3 coding DNA: TGTGCCAGCAGTTGGACGGCGGGGGGGCGGGGCACAGATACGCAGTATTTT. The full variable domain, with the rest looked up from reference TRBV28 and TRBJ2-3, is DVKVTQSSRYLVKRTGEKVFLECVQDMDHENMFWYRQDPGLGLRLIYFSYDVKMKEKGDIPEGYSVSREKKERFSLILESASTNQTSMYLCASSWTAGGRGTDTQYFGPGTRLTVL.

In this sample, this clonotype turned up a few times. The chain is built from TRBV6-1 and TRBJ2-1; 10 bases align to TRBD2. The ends lost 6 bases at V and 6 bases at J; junction bases unmatched: 14. The CDR3 contains 17 residues. CDR1 is MNHNS and CDR2 is SASEGT in the germline V gene. CDR3 residues: CASSAIPLAGVFNEQFF. The CDR3, as DNA: TGTGCCAGCAGCGCTATCCCCCTAGCGGGGGTGTTCAATGAGCAGTTCTTC.

This clonotype has only one observation. The chain couples TRBV13 to TRBJ1-6; 9 bases are a match to TRBD1. This CDR3 contains 13 residues. V was pared by 6 bases and J by 10 bases, with 4 bases of the junction left unmatched. Germline V CDR1 and CDR2: PRHDT, FYEKMQ (reference sequence). In DNA, the CDR3 is TGTGCCAGCAGGGGGACAGGGAGGTCACCCCTCCACTTT. It translates to CASRGTGRSPLHF.

The chain has TRBV7-6 and TRBJ2-2; 8 nucleotides line up with TRBD1. Germline assignment: CDR1 SGHVS and CDR2 FNYEAQ. The J segment lost 6 bases and the V segment lost 6 bases, leaving 18 bases of the junction unmatched. The CDR3 runs to 18 residues. The CDR3 protein is CASSQSRRGGQGAGELFF. CDR3 sequence (DNA): TGTGCCAGCAGTCAGTCGAGGCGGGGCGGACAGGGAGCCGGGGAGCTGTTTTTT.

This clonotype was picked up many times. The genes are TRBV7-2 and TRBJ2-3, with TRBD2 matching 8 bases. Germline V CDR1 and CDR2: SGHTA, FQGNSA. This CDR3 contains 16 residues. V was clipped by 5 bases and J by 5 bases; unmatched bases: 12. The CDR3 DNA follows: TGTGCCAGCAGCACCCCCGGGACTAGGCTCAGAGATACGCAGTATTTT. Translated: CASSTPGTRLRDTQYF.

The chain carries TRBV9 and TRBJ2-1; TRBD2 matches 8 bases. V trimming: 6 bases; J trimming: 5 bases; junction bases outside the gene matches: 4. Germline CDR1 SGDLS, CDR2 YYNGEE. CDR3 length: 13 residues. The CDR3 bases are TGTGCCAGCAAGCCGGGGGGGGACAATGAGCAGTTCTTC. Protein: CASKPGGDNEQFF.

This clonotype was seen a handful of times. DNA of the CDR3: TGTGCCAGCAGTGATTATACAGGGAGGGAGGCTGAAGCTTTCTTT. This translates into CASSDYTGREAEAFF. This chain uses TRBV9 with TRBJ1-1, with D possibly TRBD1 on 6 matching bases. Germline CDR1 is SGDLS and CDR2 is YYNGEE. Trimming left V 5 bases short and J 6 bases short, with 20 bases between. CDR3 length: 15 amino acids.

This clonotype came up a few times. The V gene is TRBV20-1, the J gene TRBJ2-1, with 10 nucleotides matching TRBD2. The ends lost 3 bases at V and 8 bases at J; junction bases unmatched: 10. Germline CDR1 DFQATT, CDR2 SNEGSKA (reference sequence). CDR3 length equals 15 residues. CDR3 nucleotides: TGCAGTGCTAGTGAGCGGGAGGGTCTCTGGGATGAGCAGTTCTTC. Translation gives CSASEREGLWDEQFF.

By sample fraction, this clonotype is medium-sized. The gene calls are TRBV6-1 and TRBJ2-5; D call uncertain. The V end was cut by 8 bases, the J end by 5 bases, with 9 bases between. Looked up from germline, CDR1 is MNHNS and CDR2 is SASEGT. The CDR3 is 11 residues long. DNA of the CDR3: TGTGCCAGCGAAGGGAAGGAGACCCAGTACTTC. Translated: CASEGKETQYF.

This clonotype showed up just a few times. A junction boundary mismatches the germline segment, possibly from a read error. This sequence joins TRBV7-6 and TRBJ1-1; D remains ambiguous. Germline lookup yields CDR1 SGHVS and CDR2 FNYEAQ. This CDR3 contains 15 residues. CDR3: CASSLIGAANTEAFF. The CDR3 bases are TGTGCTAGCAGCTTAATAGGTGCAGCGAACACTGAAGCTTTCTTT.